The 8 T cell receptor beta chains reported below all come from one sample, sequenced in a study of shared clonotypes between healthy human individuals. Repertoires were generated with immunoSEQ multiplex PCR, while TCRdb's copy carries only in-frame clones and drops some. The sample lists 700,000 to 950,000 clones; around 96% were seen once. The naive CD8 subset, CD45RO-negative cells positively selected for CCR7, excluded terminally differentiated effector memory CD45RA+ cells. Material for sequencing was naive CD8+ T cells sorted from blood. The receptors originated from a man younger than 45 in good health.

J is TRBJ1-1 and V is TRBV5-6; 9 positions agree with TRBD1. V lost 3 bases to trimming and J lost 5 bases; unmatched junction nucleotides: 5. This CDR3 region has 14 residues. In germline, CDR1 is SGHDT, CDR2 YYEEEE. The CDR3 DNA is TGTGCCAGCAGCTCACAGGGGGCAGGGACTGAAGCTTTCTTT. Encoded protein: CASSSQGAGTEAFF.

This clone came up once. The chain recombines TRBV11-3 with TRBJ2-1; D not certain. Trimming removed 5 bases at V and 3 bases at J, with 14 bases between. The CDR3 is 15 amino acids. The germline gives CDR1 SGHNT, CDR2 YENEEA. Written as DNA, the CDR3 is TGTGCCAGCAGCCTTAAATTGGACGGCTACAATGAGCAGTTCTTC. This gives the protein CASSLKLDGYNEQFF.

The chain recombines TRBV4-1 with TRBJ2-2, with a possible D match to TRBD1 (6 bases). The CDR3 totals 11 residues. Deletions cut 10 bases from V and 7 bases from J, with 10 bases between. CDR1 MGHRA and CDR2 YSYEKL come from the germline V gene. As DNA, the CDR3 is TGCGCCACCGGACAGCACGGGGAGCTGTTTTTT. This sequence encodes CATGQHGELFF.

The chain couples TRBV27 to TRBJ2-5, with D possibly being TRBD2 (6 bases). CDR1 is MNHEY and CDR2 is SMNVEV in the germline V gene (reference sequence). V lost 3 bases to trimming and J lost 0 bases, with 17 bases between them. This CDR3 is built from 17 residues. Written as DNA, the CDR3 is TGTGCCAGCAGTTTCGGGGCGGGCGGGGCCTACCAAGAGACCCAGTACTTC. Its protein is CASSFGAGGAYQETQYF.

The genes are TRBV7-9 and TRBJ1-2; D unclear. The CDR3 has 15 amino acids. CDR1 and CDR2 from the germline V gene are SEHNR and FQNEAQ (reference sequence). Trimming left V 1 base short and J 3 bases short, with 12 bases between. CDR3 sequence: CASSLGSGSDYGYTF. The CDR3 DNA follows: TGTGCCAGCAGCTTAGGGTCCGGGTCGGACTATGGCTACACCTTC.

This clone showed up just once. The V call is TRBV5-3, the J call TRBJ1-2; D is unresolved. TRBV5-3 belongs to the ORF category, with a function that is uncertain. Deletions cut 4 bases from V and 3 bases from J, with 19 bases between. The length of the CDR3 is 16 residues. In DNA form, the CDR3 reads TGTGCCAGAAGCACCCGTCGGACCCGAGGCGACTATGGCTACACCTTC. It is translated as CARSTRRTRGDYGYTF.

In regard to this clone: The same CDR3 also results from other DNA sequences found in this sample. This sequence joins TRBV5-1 and TRBJ2-1; D could derive from TRBD1 or TRBD2 (5 bases each). CDR1 SGHRS and CDR2 YFSETQ come from the germline V gene. The CDR3 totals 12 residues. With 0 bases removed from V and 7 bases from J, the gap between germline ends came to 5 bases. The CDR3 bases are TGCGCCAGCAGCTTGGGGGGGAATGAGCAGTTCTTC. Translating gives CASSLGGNEQFF.

The V and J genes are TRBV27 and TRBJ2-2; 7 bases line up with TRBD1. With 5 bases clipped from V and 4 bases from J, the junction kept 4 bases outside the gene matches. The CDR3 runs 14 residues. The germline gives CDR1 MNHEY, CDR2 SMNVEV (reference sequence). This CDR3 reads CASSPGQFTGELFF. The CDR3, as DNA: TGTGCCAGCAGTCCGGGACAGTTCACCGGGGAGCTGTTTTTT.